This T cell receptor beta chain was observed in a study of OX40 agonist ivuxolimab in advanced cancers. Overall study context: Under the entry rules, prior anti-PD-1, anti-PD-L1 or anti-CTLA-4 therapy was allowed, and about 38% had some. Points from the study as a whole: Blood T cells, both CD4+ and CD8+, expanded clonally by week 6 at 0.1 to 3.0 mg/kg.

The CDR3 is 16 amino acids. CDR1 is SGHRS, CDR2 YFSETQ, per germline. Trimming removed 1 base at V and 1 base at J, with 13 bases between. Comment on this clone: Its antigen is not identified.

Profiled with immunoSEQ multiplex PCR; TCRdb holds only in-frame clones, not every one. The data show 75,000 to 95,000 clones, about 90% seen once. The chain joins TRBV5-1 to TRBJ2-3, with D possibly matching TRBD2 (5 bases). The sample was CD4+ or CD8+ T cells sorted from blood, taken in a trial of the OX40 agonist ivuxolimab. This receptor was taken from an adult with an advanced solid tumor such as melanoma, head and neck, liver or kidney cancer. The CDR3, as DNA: TGCGCCAGCAGCTTGAGTCTGGACTTCCGCACAGATACGCAGTATTTT. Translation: CASSLSLDFRTDTQYF. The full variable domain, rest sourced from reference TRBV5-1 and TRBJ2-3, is KAGVTQTPRYLIKTRGQQVTLSCSPISGHRSVSWYQQTPGQGLQFLFEYFSETQRNKGNFPGRFSGRQFSNSRSEMNVSTLELGDSALYLCASSLSLDFRTDTQYFGPGTRLTVL.